These 29 T cell receptor beta chains share one sample of origin, sequenced in a study of T cells in localized non-small cell lung cancer. Profiled with immunoSEQ multiplex PCR; TCRdb holds only in-frame clones, not every one. This table holds around 54,000 clones, about nine tenths found once. This material consisted of peripheral blood, taken before any cancer treatment. The receptor source for this set is a male donor at least 60 years old with stage III squamous cell lung carcinoma.

The chain combines TRBV5-5 with TRBJ2-7; TRBD1 agrees at 8 bases. Germline values: CDR1 SGHKS, CDR2 YYEKEE (reference sequence). V was pared by 4 bases and J by 6 bases, with 12 bases of the junction left unmatched. This CDR3 has 15 residues. The CDR3 loop is CASSPQGAVRGEQYF. The DNA for the CDR3 is TGTGCCAGCAGCCCCCAGGGGGCCGTGCGGGGCGAGCAGTACTTC.

The chain uses TRBV6-1 and TRBJ2-2, with D unclear. The ends were cut back, 7 bases at V and 6 bases at J, with 9 bases in the middle. Germline V lookup: CDR1 MNHNS, CDR2 SASEGT. The CDR3 length is 12 residues. The CDR3: CASTSRPGELFF. The CDR3 nucleotides are TGTGCCAGCACCTCCAGACCCGGGGAGCTGTTTTTT.

V and J are TRBV7-2 and TRBJ2-6; no clear D. Looked up from germline, CDR1 is SGHTA and CDR2 is FQGNSA. The V gene lost 5 bases and the J gene lost 0 bases, with 5 bases spanning the gap. CDR3 length equals 14 residues. In DNA, the CDR3 is TGTGCCAGCAGCCGGAGCTCTGGGGCCAACGTCCTGACTTTC. Translation gives CASSRSSGANVLTF.

The gene calls are TRBV7-8 and TRBJ2-5; TRBD2 is a possible D gene (5 bases). The CDR3 contains 14 residues. V lost 5 bases and J lost 2, with 12 bases in between. The V gene's germline CDR1 is SGHVS and CDR2 FQNEAQ. The CDR3, as DNA: TGTGCCAGCAGCCCGCGGGCCGAGCAAGAGACCCAGTACTTC. This encodes CASSPRAEQETQYF.

The chain links TRBV15 to TRBJ2-3, with 7 bases fitting TRBD2. Germline V gene lookup returns CDR1 LNHNV and CDR2 YYDKDF (reference sequence). The V gene end was trimmed by 3 bases and the J gene end by 6 bases; junction bases not matched to a gene: 6. This CDR3 has 14 amino acids. The CDR3 DNA sequence: TGTGCCACCAGCAGGGAGCTAGCGGACGATACGCAGTATTTT. This translates into CATSRELADDTQYF.

The rearrangement uses TRBV11-2 and TRBJ1-2, with TRBD1 matching 7 bases. V shed 3 bases, J shed 1 base, and the junction held 11 bases outside the gene matches. From germline, CDR1 is SGHAT and CDR2 FQNNGV. CDR3 length: 17 amino acids. The CDR3 bases are TGTGCCAGCAGCTTCACAGGGGCCGGAGGGGGTAACTATGGCTACACCTTC. Translating gives CASSFTGAGGGNYGYTF.

This chain joins TRBV5-1 and TRBJ1-1; 8 bases match TRBD1. CDR1 SGHRS and CDR2 YFSETQ come from the germline V gene. The CDR3 loop spans 14 amino acids. J lost 4 bases, V lost 0 bases, and 2 bases had no gene match. This CDR3 reads CASSLVRGPTEAFF. The DNA for the CDR3 is TGCGCCAGCAGCTTGGTCAGGGGGCCCACTGAAGCTTTCTTT.

The rearrangement joins TRBV20-1 to TRBJ2-3; D is unclear. The V gene lost 4 bases and the J gene lost 4 bases, with 6 bases spanning the gap. There are 11 residues in the CDR3. Looked up from germline, CDR1 is DFQATT and CDR2 is SNEGSKA (reference sequence). The CDR3 nucleotides are TGCAGTGCTATGAGTGCAGATACGCAGTATTTT. Encoded protein: CSAMSADTQYF.

This chain links TRBV29-1 with TRBJ1-1, with a possible D match to TRBD1 (5 bases). The V end was cut by 4 bases, the J end by 1 base, with 10 bases between. The CDR3 totals 13 residues. Germline assignment: CDR1 SQVTM and CDR2 ANQGSEA. CDR3 protein: CSVAFGGNTEAFF. DNA for the CDR3: TGCAGCGTTGCCTTCGGGGGGAACACTGAAGCTTTCTTT.

The rearrangement links TRBV7-9 to TRBJ2-5; a weak D match, TRBD2 (6 bases). Trimming shortened V by 5 bases and J by 3 bases, and 19 bases separated the two germline ends. Looked up from germline, CDR1 is SEHNR and CDR2 is FQNEAQ (reference sequence). This CDR3 region has 16 residues. The DNA of the CDR3 is TGTGCCAGCAGCCCCCCTTCGGGGGAGAAAAAAGAGACCCAGTACTTC. Protein product: CASSPPSGEKKETQYF.

V is TRBV7-6 and J is TRBJ2-1; possible D gene TRBD2, 6 bases. Germline values: CDR1 SGHVS, CDR2 FNYEAQ. There are 17 residues in the CDR3. V shed 0 bases and J shed 5 bases, with 17 bases lying between them. In DNA form, the CDR3 reads TGTGCCAGCAGCTTAGCGGGACTCCTAGATTTCAACAATGAGCAGTTCTTC. This translates into CASSLAGLLDFNNEQFF.

This clone has a single count. V and J are TRBV10-3 and TRBJ2-1, with 12 bases fitting TRBD2. Unmatched junction bases numbered 4, after V lost 6 bases and J lost 4 bases. This CDR3 is built from 15 residues. Looked up from germline, CDR1 is ENHRY and CDR2 is SYGVKD. The CDR3: CAIRLTSGGYNEQFF. The CDR3 DNA is TGTGCCATCAGATTGACTAGCGGGGGATACAATGAGCAGTTCTTC.

The V call is TRBV5-5, the J call TRBJ1-5; D call uncertain. There are 12 residues in the CDR3. V dropped 4 bases and J dropped 4 bases, with 6 bases sitting between them. The germline CDR1 and CDR2 sequences are SGHKS and YYEKEE (reference sequence). CDR3 loop: CASSPVNQPQHF. Here the CDR3 DNA reads TGTGCCAGCAGCCCTGTTAATCAGCCCCAGCATTTT.

The chain uses TRBV2 and TRBJ2-7, with D possibly TRBD1 on 6 matching bases. This CDR3 has 14 amino acids. Germline V lookup: CDR1 SNHLY, CDR2 FYNNEI. Trimming shortened V by 6 bases and J by 2 bases, and 14 bases separated the two germline ends. CDR3 DNA sequence: TGTGCCAGCAGGATCGACAGGACTCCCTACGAGCAGTACTTC. Residues: CASRIDRTPYEQYF.

The rearrangement links TRBV4-2 to TRBJ1-1; a possible D gene is TRBD1 (6 bases). Germline assignment: CDR1 LGHNA and CDR2 YNFKEQ. The CDR3 extends over 15 amino acids. Trimming took off 3 bases at V and 10 bases at J, with 21 bases between the two ends. The CDR3 region is CASSQGGPGESTAFF. Written as DNA, the CDR3 is TGTGCCAGCAGCCAGGGGGGTCCAGGGGAGAGTACAGCTTTCTTT.

On this clone: No DNA is shown, since the ends of the CDR3 on it are uncertain; the CDR3 is the one TCRdb lists. The chain joins TRBV28 to TRBJ1-1. With termini counted, the CDR3 has 15 amino acids. Germline CDR1 is MDHEN and CDR2 is SYDVKM. The CDR3 loop reads CASSSRVTLGTEAFF.

This rearrangement joins TRBV5-1 to TRBJ1-4; tentatively, D is TRBD1 (5 bases). CDR1 is SGHRS, CDR2 YFSETQ, per germline. V lost 3 bases to trimming and J lost 0 bases, with 24 bases between them. The CDR3 extends over 20 amino acids. The CDR3 coding sequence is TGCGCCAGCAGCTACTCACCCCAGGGAATTCCCGTTGCAACTAATGAAAAACTGTTTTTT. The encoded protein is CASSYSPQGIPVATNEKLFF.

The V gene is TRBV6-5, the J gene TRBJ2-2, with 7 bases that match TRBD1. This CDR3 spans 14 amino acids. Unmatched junction bases numbered 2, after V lost 6 bases and J lost 1 base. Germline V lookup: CDR1 MNHEY, CDR2 SVGAGI. CDR3 residues: CASRRTGNTGELFF. The CDR3 nucleotides read TGTGCCAGCAGGAGGACAGGGAACACCGGGGAGCTGTTTTTT.

The gene calls are TRBV18 and TRBJ1-1, with no clear D. The V gene lost 4 bases and the J gene lost 0 bases, with 6 bases spanning the gap. Germline values: CDR1 KGHSH, CDR2 LQKENI. The CDR3 has 13 amino acids. CDR3 amino acids: CASSRRVNTEAFF. CDR3 nucleotides: TGTGCCAGCTCACGACGGGTGAACACTGAAGCTTTCTTT.

The chain joins TRBV2 to TRBJ2-2; 9 bases line up with TRBD1. V gave up 6 bases and J gave up 6 bases; unmatched junction bases: 5. Germline V gene lookup returns CDR1 SNHLY and CDR2 FYNNEI. This CDR3 is built from 14 residues. In DNA form, the CDR3 reads TGTGCCAGCAGCCGGGACAGGGTACCCGGGGAGCTGTTTTTT. This encodes CASSRDRVPGELFF.

The chain couples TRBV4-2 to TRBJ2-2; 10 bases are shared with TRBD1. The CDR3 sequence is 18 residues long. V lost 5 bases and J lost 4; bases outside the gene matches: 13. CDR1 is LGHNA, CDR2 YNFKEQ, per germline. The CDR3 loop is CASSFLTGTGVGTGELFF. The CDR3, as DNA: TGTGCCAGCAGCTTTCTTACCGGGACAGGGGTAGGCACCGGGGAGCTGTTTTTT.

The chain combines TRBV30 with TRBJ1-2; the D is unclear. Trimming stripped 1 base from V and 2 bases from J, with 5 bases between. This CDR3 contains 12 residues. The germline V gene encodes CDR1 GTSNPN and CDR2 SVGIG (reference sequence). The CDR3 DNA is TGTGCCTGGAGTGAACCCAACTATGGCTACACCTTC. Residues: CAWSEPNYGYTF.

Regarding this clone: Additional DNA sequences in this sample encode the identical CDR3. The V gene is TRBV5-1, the J gene TRBJ1-1, with unresolved D. The CDR3 is 14 residues long. V shed 0 bases and J shed 0 bases, with 6 bases lying between them. The germline CDR1 and CDR2 sequences are SGHRS and YFSETQ. CDR3 in amino acids: CASSLEQLNTEAFF. The CDR3 DNA reads TGCGCCAGCAGCTTGGAACAGTTGAACACTGAAGCTTTCTTT. The full variable domain, completed using reference TRBV5-1 and TRBJ1-1, is KAGVTQTPRYLIKTRGQQVTLSCSPISGHRSVSWYQQTPGQGLQFLFEYFSETQRNKGNFPGRFSGRQFSNSRSEMNVSTLELGDSALYLCASSLEQLNTEAFFGQGTRLTVV.

This clone has a single count. V gene TRBV9 combines with J gene TRBJ1-2; D not certain. Germline loops: CDR1 SGDLS, CDR2 YYNGEE. The germline V and J ends were trimmed by 2 bases and 3 bases, with 8 bases remaining between them. The CDR3 consists of 13 residues. CDR3 DNA: TGTGCCAGCAGCGTCACAACTCACTATGGCTACACCTTC. It codes for CASSVTTHYGYTF.

V is TRBV6-5 and J is TRBJ1-1; the D gene is possibly TRBD1 (6 bases). V dropped 7 bases and J dropped 3 bases, with 12 bases sitting between them. CDR3 size: 13 residues. Germline V gives CDR1 MNHEY, CDR2 SVGAGI. The DNA of the CDR3 is TGTGCCAGCAATTGGGGGCAGCACACTGAAGCTTTCTTT. This sequence encodes CASNWGQHTEAFF.

This clone appeared a few times. The chain has TRBV7-9 and TRBJ1-2; no clear D gene. Trimming stripped 8 bases from V and 8 bases from J, with 18 bases between. This CDR3 comprises 13 residues. Germline V gene data show CDR1 as SEHNR and CDR2 as FQNEAQ (reference sequence). The CDR3, as DNA: TGTGCCAGCTCTACGGGCCTCCTCGGAGGCTACACCTTC. It codes for CASSTGLLGGYTF.

V gene TRBV19 combines with J gene TRBJ1-1; D call uncertain. CDR1 is LNHDA and CDR2 is SQIVND in the germline V gene (reference sequence). The CDR3 covers 13 residues. V was cut by 5 bases and J by 4 bases, with 11 bases left in between. CDR3: CASSLLEGTEAFF. The CDR3 DNA is TGTGCCAGTAGTCTGCTAGAGGGCACTGAAGCTTTCTTT.

The rearrangement uses TRBV19 and TRBJ2-1; tentatively, D is TRBD2 (6 bases). Germline-derived CDR1 and CDR2 are LNHDA and SQIVND (reference sequence). This CDR3 region has 16 residues. With 3 bases removed from V and 4 bases from J, the gap between germline ends came to 16 bases. This CDR3 is CASSMGRRDFYNEQFF. CDR3 nucleotides: TGTGCCAGTAGTATGGGACGCAGGGACTTTTACAATGAGCAGTTCTTC.

V gene TRBV28 combines with J gene TRBJ1-5; the D is unclear. The CDR3 totals 13 residues. Trimming left V 5 bases short and J 2 bases short, with 7 bases between. Germline V gene data show CDR1 as MDHEN and CDR2 as SYDVKM. The CDR3 coding sequence is TGTGCCAGCAGTCCACGAGGCAATCAGCCCCAGCATTTT. It encodes CASSPRGNQPQHF.